This T cell receptor beta chain was found in a study of CD8 T cells in ankylosing spondylitis. This CDR3 contains 16 residues. Germline V gene lookup returns CDR1 MGHDK and CDR2 SYGVNS. Unmatched junction bases numbered 4, after V lost 1 base and J lost 2 bases. Each TCR beta library was made by quantitative 5'-RACE that incorporated molecular barcodes. TCRdb analysed the 5' RACE reads with MiXCR anew, one entry per CDR3 protein. The sample includes about 270,000 distinct CDR3 sequences, roughly 32% of them seen just once. General study points: Enrichment of disease-linked clones was reportedly significant in matched ankylosing spondylitis synovial fluid. Characteristic of ankylosing spondylitis blood, it appeared, was a TCR beta motif comprising several highly homologous variants. Both synovial fluid and blood in reactive arthritis had previously been reported to carry some motif variants.

As to this clonotype: The target antigen is unknown.

This chain joins TRBV25-1 and TRBJ2-3, with 9 bases lining up with TRBD2. The sample taken for sequencing was blood, either unsorted or a sorted T cell fraction (not recorded which). This clonotype originated in a male donor with ankylosing spondylitis or in good health (not recorded which). The CDR3 DNA sequence: TGTGCCAGCAGTGAATGGGCTAGCGGGGACACAGATACGCAGTATTTT. Encoded protein: CASSEWASGDTDTQYF. Full variable domain (rest looked up from reference TRBV25-1 and TRBJ2-3): EADIYQTPRYLVIGTGKKITLECSQTMGHDKMYWYQQDPGMELHLIHYSYGVNSTEKGDLSSESTVSRIRTEHFPLTLESARPSHTSQYLCASSEWASGDTDTQYFGPGTRLTVL.